A selection of T cell receptor beta chains follows, all from one sample in a study of beta chain features in type 1 diabetes. Assay used: immunoSEQ multiplex PCR; TCRdb lists only in-frame clones, some missing. The data hold around 40,000 clones, with around 50% observed a single time. The sample was Tregs from blood. These receptors originate from a young woman in good health. The CDR3 runs from the conserved cysteine through the conserved F or W. The order of the fields is J gene, V gene, D gene, clone size, CDR3 protein, CDR3 DNA. D genes are given only for firm matches. The size field is filled for only some rows; it gives once, few, many or a size class.

>TRBJ2-1|TRBV18|TRBD2|-
CASSPASGVYNEQFF
TGTGCCAGCTCACCTGCTAGCGGGGTCTACAATGAGCAGTTCTTC
>TRBJ1-2|TRBV6-5|-|-
CASSSPSGGNGYTF
TGTGCCAGCAGTTCCCCCTCCGGGGGTAATGGCTACACCTTC
>TRBJ2-7|TRBV5-1|TRBD1|-
CASSLGTGGYDEQYF
TGCGCCAGCAGCTTGGGGACAGGGGGTTATGACGAGCAGTACTTC
>TRBJ2-5|TRBV7-2|TRBD2|-
CASSLVLAGGLLQETQYF
TGTGCCAGCAGCTTAGTATTAGCGGGAGGGTTGCTACAAGAGACCCAGTACTTC
>TRBJ2-7|TRBV18|-|-
CASSLTTYEQYF
TGTGCCAGCTCACTGACTACCTACGAGCAGTACTTC
>TRBJ2-5|TRBV9|-|-
CASSVSGERLETQYF
TGTGCCAGCAGCGTATCCGGGGAGCGTTTGGAGACCCAGTACTTC
>TRBJ1-4|TRBV19|-|-
CASRYRGEKLFF
TGTGCCAGTAGGTACCGGGGAGAAAAACTGTTTTTT
>TRBJ1-5|TRBV2|TRBD1|-
CASRSRQGSNQPQHF
TGTGCCAGCAGATCCAGACAGGGTAGCAATCAGCCCCAGCATTTT
>TRBJ2-5|TRBV6-6|-|-
CASSYSTERYF
TGTGCCAGCAGTTACTCGACCGAGCGGTACTTC
>TRBJ2-1|TRBV19|TRBD2|few
CASSVTSGRAYISNEQFF
TGTGCCAGTAGTGTTACTAGCGGGAGGGCCTACATTTCGAATGAGCAGTTCTTC
>TRBJ2-4|TRBV9|-|-
CASSGYSAKNIQYF
TGTGCCAGCAGCGGATATAGCGCCAAAAACATTCAGTACTTC
>TRBJ1-1|TRBV7-2|-|once
CASSLWMNRLGVAFF
TGTGCCAGCAGCTTATGGATGAACAGGCTAGGGGTGGCTTTCTTT
>TRBJ2-7|TRBV28|TRBD1|-
CASSLPRTGDHEQYF
TGTGCCAGCAGTTTACCCCGGACAGGGGACCACGAGCAGTACTTC
>TRBJ1-1|TRBV11-2|TRBD1|-
CASSLNRGEGEAFF
TGTGCCAGCAGCTTAAACAGGGGAGAGGGTGAAGCTTTCTTT
>TRBJ2-5|TRBV19|TRBD2|few
CASSGSGSVAQYF
TGTGCCAGTAGCGGTAGCGGGAGTGTCGCCCAGTACTTC
>TRBJ2-1|TRBV11-2|-|-
CASSLAGRSDNEQFF
TGTGCCAGCAGCTTAGCAGGGAGGTCCGACAATGAGCAGTTCTTC
>TRBJ2-7|TRBV5-6|TRBD2|few
CASSPRSGGHSYEQYF
TGTGCCAGCAGCCCTAGAAGCGGGGGACACTCCTACGAGCAGTACTTC
>TRBJ2-7|TRBV2|TRBD1|-
CASKSGTGLYEQYF
TGTGCCAGCAAGTCTGGGACAGGACTCTACGAGCAGTACTTC
>TRBJ2-7|TRBV18|-|-
CASSPHSYEQYF
TGTGCCAGCTCACCTCACTCCTACGAGCAGTACTTC
>TRBJ2-1|TRBV14|-|few
CASSQSGQRSTRDEQFF
TGTGCCAGCAGCCAATCGGGTCAGCGGTCAACCCGGGATGAGCAGTTCTTC
>TRBJ1-1|TRBV7-2|-|few
CASSLSPQGQAFF
TGTGCCAGCAGCTTAAGCCCCCAGGGCCAAGCTTTCTTT
>TRBJ2-3|TRBV18|-|-
CASSGPREDTQYF
TGTGCCAGCTCAGGCCCCCGGGAGGATACGCAGTATTTT
>TRBJ2-1|TRBV5-3|TRBD1|-
CARSSGTGGFNEQFF
TGTGCCAGAAGCTCCGGGACAGGGGGCTTCAATGAGCAGTTCTTC
>TRBJ2-3|TRBV4-1|TRBD1|few
CASSTTRQGLWDTQYF
TGCGCCAGCAGCACAACACGACAGGGGCTGTGGGATACGCAGTATTTT
>TRBJ2-1|TRBV6-1|-|few
CASSESGGGYNEQFF
TGTGCCAGCAGTGAATCTGGCGGAGGTTACAATGAGCAGTTCTTC
>TRBJ1-5|TRBV30|-|-
CAWSQGALSNQPQHF
TGTGCCTGGAGTCAAGGAGCCCTTAGCAATCAGCCCCAGCATTTT
>TRBJ1-5|TRBV18|-|few
CASSPGSGVDQPQHF
TGTGCCAGCTCACCGGGGTCAGGGGTGGATCAGCCCCAGCATTTT
>TRBJ2-3|TRBV29-1|-|-
CSVEDGTRRTDTQYF
TGCAGCGTTGAAGACGGGACAAGAAGAACAGATACGCAGTATTTT
>TRBJ1-4|TRBV29-1|-|once
CSALPGGVSNEKLFF
TGCAGCGCCCTCCCTGGGGGCGTCTCTAATGAAAAACTGTTTTTT
>TRBJ2-7|TRBV28|-|-
CASSLVGTLSYEQYF
TGTGCCAGCAGCCTAGTGGGTACTCTCTCCTACGAGCAGTACTTC
>TRBJ1-1|TRBV5-1|-|-
CASSYDRNTEAFF
TGCGCCAGCAGTTACGACAGGAACACTGAAGCTTTCTTT
>TRBJ2-5|TRBV7-8|TRBD2|few
CASSLVWGLAQETQYF
TGTGCCAGCAGCTTAGTCTGGGGACTAGCTCAGGAGACCCAGTACTTC
>TRBJ2-6|TRBV5-1|-|-
CASSLSWSSGANVLTF
TGCGCCAGCAGCTTGTCTTGGAGCTCTGGGGCCAACGTCCTGACTTTC
>TRBJ2-2|TRBV19|-|once
CASSEVAGELFF
TGTGCCAGTAGTGAAGTAGCCGGGGAGCTGTTTTTT
>TRBJ2-7|TRBV30|TRBD2|-
CASTSGLSYEQYF
TGTGCCTCCACTAGCGGGCTCTCCTACGAGCAGTACTTC
>TRBJ2-1|TRBV29-1|TRBD2|-
CSVGTSDSSYNEQFF
TGCAGCGTAGGGACTAGCGACAGCTCCTACAATGAGCAGTTCTTC
>TRBJ1-5|TRBV6-1|-|few
CASSEAQYSNQPQHF
TGTGCCAGCAGTGAAGCACAATATAGCAATCAGCCCCAGCATTTT
>TRBJ2-3|TRBV4-3|TRBD2|-
CASSLFGGSTDTQYF
TGCGCCAGCAGCCTGTTCGGGGGGAGCACAGATACGCAGTATTTT
>TRBJ2-5|TRBV27|-|-
CASSPSGRVGLTQYF
TGTGCCAGCAGTCCCAGCGGGCGGGTGGGGTTGACCCAGTACTTC
>TRBJ2-3|TRBV5-4|TRBD1|-
CASSTGAWATDTQYF
TGTGCCAGCAGCACAGGGGCTTGGGCCACAGATACGCAGTATTTT
>TRBJ1-4|TRBV5-1|-|-
CASSSTPGSTNEKLFF
TGCGCCAGCAGCTCGACTCCGGGATCCACTAATGAAAAACTGTTTTTT
>TRBJ2-7|TRBV5-1|-|-
CASSLGTQAIGEQYF
TGCGCCAGCAGCTTGGGCACGCAAGCGATAGGCGAGCAGTACTTC
>TRBJ1-4|TRBV6-1|-|-
CASSELRQFATNEKLFF
TGTGCCAGCAGTGAACTTAGACAGTTTGCAACTAATGAAAAACTGTTTTTT
>TRBJ2-1|TRBV1|-|-
CTSSQANPSGSNDNEQFF
TGCACCAGCAGCCAAGCGAACCCTAGCGGGAGTAACGACAATGAGCAGTTCTTC
>TRBJ2-1|TRBV19|-|-
CASSITWEAYNEQFF
TGTGCCAGTAGTATTACTTGGGAGGCATACAATGAGCAGTTCTTC
>TRBJ2-7|TRBV25-1|-|-
CASSGNSYEQYF
TGTGCCAGCAGCGGGAACTCCTACGAGCAGTACTTC
>TRBJ1-1|TRBV2|TRBD1|-
CASRPQGARGTEAFF
TGTGCCAGCAGGCCTCAGGGGGCGCGGGGCACTGAAGCTTTCTTT
>TRBJ2-3|TRBV28|-|-
CASSLLLSTDTQYF
TGTGCCAGCAGTTTACTGTTAAGCACAGATACGCAGTATTTT